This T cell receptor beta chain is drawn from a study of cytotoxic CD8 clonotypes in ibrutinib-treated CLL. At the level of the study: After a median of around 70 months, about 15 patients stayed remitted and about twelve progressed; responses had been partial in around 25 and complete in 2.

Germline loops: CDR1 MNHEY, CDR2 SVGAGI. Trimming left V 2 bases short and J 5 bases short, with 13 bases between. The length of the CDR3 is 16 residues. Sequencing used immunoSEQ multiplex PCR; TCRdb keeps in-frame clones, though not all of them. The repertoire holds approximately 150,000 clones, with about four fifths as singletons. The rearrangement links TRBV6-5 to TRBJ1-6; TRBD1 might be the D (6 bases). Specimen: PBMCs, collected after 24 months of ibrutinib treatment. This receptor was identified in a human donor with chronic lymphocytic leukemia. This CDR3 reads CASSYGWGRNNSPLHF. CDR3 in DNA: TGTGCCAGCAGTTACGGTTGGGGGCGAAATAATTCACCCCTCCACTTT.